This T cell receptor (beta chain) is drawn from a study of T-cell memory formation after mild COVID-19. Study overall: Largely donor-specific TCR clusters were found.

Sample barcodes and UMIs were carried by the TCR alpha and TCR beta cDNA libraries that 5'RACE generated with constant-segment primers. TCRdb re-derived calls from the 5' RACE reads in MiXCR, one entry per CDR3 protein. The sample comprises about 170,000 distinct CDR3 sequences, 10% to 15% of which are singletons, and more than 3% rests with the top ten. A remark on this clonotype: Its antigen is as yet unknown.

Study findings and constraints: Second-wave clones peaking on day 37 lacked confirmed SARS-CoV-2 specificity. For contracting clones, CD4+ ones sat mainly in CM and EM, CD8+ in EMRA.

V was pared by 8 bases and J by 2 bases, with 7 bases between. The CDR3 extends over 11 amino acids. In germline, CDR1 is SEHNR, CDR2 FQNEAQ (reference sequence). The genes are TRBV7-9 and TRBJ2-7; D is ambiguous. This clonotype originated in a man between 18 and 35 years old who had mild COVID-19 (a few samples of this study predate the infection). Cell type and time point are not known. Input material: PBMCs or a T cell subset sorted from them (not recorded which). The CDR3 sequence: CASAETYEQYV. The CDR3 nucleotides are TGTGCCAGCGCCGAGACCTACGAGCAGTACGTC.